This entry lists 8 T cell receptor beta chains sequenced from one sample in a study of blood T cell repertoires in COVID-19. Method: immunoSEQ multiplex PCR; TCRdb's copy keeps in-frame clones and lacks some. This sample has 99,000 or so clones; approximately 80% occur once, and the top ten carry 2.5% to 3.5%. The sequencing sample was made of peripheral blood. These receptors were obtained from a woman older than 75 with active or convalescent COVID-19.

The chain is built from TRBV9 and TRBJ1-6, with D possibly TRBD1 on 6 matching bases. CDR1 is SGDLS, CDR2 YYNGEE, per germline. This CDR3 has 14 amino acids. With 7 bases removed from V and 9 bases from J, the gap between germline ends came to 17 bases. DNA of the CDR3: TGTGCCAGCTCATCGGCGGGGGCTGGTTCACCCCTCCACTTT. Amino acid sequence: CASSSAGAGSPLHF. The full variable domain, completed using reference TRBV9 and TRBJ1-6, is DSGVTQTPKHLITATGQRVTLRCSPRSGDLSVYWYQQSLDQGLQFLIQYYNGEERAKGNILERFSAQQFPDLHSELNLSSLELGDSALYFCASSSAGAGSPLHFGNGTRLTVT.

In its sample, this clone was seen a few times. This chain joins TRBV2 and TRBJ1-5; D gene unclear. The CDR3 covers 15 residues. The V end was cut by 1 base, the J end by 2 bases, with 9 bases between. Germline CDR1 is SNHLY and CDR2 is FYNNEI. The CDR3 sequence is CASSEDWERNQPQHF. The CDR3 coding sequence is TGTGCCAGCAGTGAAGATTGGGAGCGCAATCAGCCCCAGCATTTT. Looking up the rest from reference TRBV2 and TRBJ1-5 gives the full variable domain: EPEVTQTPSHQVTQMGQEVILRCVPISNHLYFYWYRQILGQKVEFLVSFYNNEISEKSEIFDDQFSVERPDGSNFTLKIRSTKLEDSAMYFCASSEDWERNQPQHFGDGTRLSIL.

In DNA form, the CDR3 reads TGCAGCGTTGTAATCTGGGGGGATCCCACTGAAGCTTTCTTT. This sequence encodes CSVVIWGDPTEAFF. The V gene is TRBV29-1, the J gene TRBJ1-1; possibly TRBD1 for D (5 bases). The CDR3 length is 14 residues. The V and J ends lost 4 bases and 4 bases respectively, with 16 bases between them. Germline V gene sequence: CDR1 SQVTM, CDR2 ANQGSEA.

This clone was observed once. V usage is TRBV15 and J usage is TRBJ1-6; D is unclear. CDR1 is LNHNV and CDR2 is YYDKDF in the germline V gene (reference sequence). V lost 1 base and J lost 0, with 10 bases in between. The CDR3 is made up of 17 amino acids. CDR3 sequence reads: CATSRGGRSSYNSPLHF. CDR3 sequence (DNA): TGTGCCACCAGCAGAGGCGGGAGAAGCTCCTATAATTCACCCCTCCACTTT.

The chain joins TRBV5-6 to TRBJ2-3, with TRBD2 as a possible D gene (5 bases). Germline CDR1 SGHDT, CDR2 YYEEEE. The CDR3 is made up of 14 amino acids. The V and J ends lost 3 bases and 0 bases respectively, with 8 bases between them. In DNA form, the CDR3 reads TGTGCCAGCAGCTCGGGGATTAGCACAGATACGCAGTATTTT. Translating it yields CASSSGISTDTQYF.

The chain carries TRBV18 and TRBJ1-6; 12 bases fit TRBD1. CDR3 size: 15 residues. Germline V gene sequence: CDR1 KGHSH, CDR2 LQKENI. The V segment lost 6 bases and the J segment 7 bases; nucleotides outside the gene matches: 4. DNA for the CDR3: TGTGCCAGCTCGGGACAGGGGGCTCTGAATTCACCCCTCCACTTT. Translating gives CASSGQGALNSPLHF.

The chain joins TRBV28 to TRBJ1-1, with D maybe TRBD1 (5 bases). Germline CDR1 reads MDHEN; CDR2 reads SYDVKM. Trimming removed 2 bases from V and 1 base from J, with 11 bases in between. CDR3 size: 15 residues. As DNA, the CDR3 is TGTGCCAGCAGTTTACCGGACAACTCGAACACTGAAGCTTTCTTT. It encodes CASSLPDNSNTEAFF.

This chain uses TRBV6-2 or TRBV6-3 with TRBJ2-1; no clear D gene. The length of the CDR3 is 15 residues. CDR1 MNHEY and CDR2 SVGEGT come from the germline V gene. The V gene lost 3 bases and the J gene lost 2 bases, with 11 bases spanning the gap. The CDR3 DNA is TGTGCCAGCAGTTATAGTAGCATCGCCTACAATGAGCAGTTCTTC. This gives the protein CASSYSSIAYNEQFF.